This TCR beta chain was sequenced during a study of T cells in Graves' hyperthyroidism and ophthalmopathy. Study-level background: Peripheral blood was drawn at first diagnosis, prior to all treatment.

Trimming pared 5 bases from V and 6 bases from J, leaving 13 bases between. The CDR3 sequence is 12 residues long. Germline lookup yields CDR1 GTSNPN and CDR2 SVGIG (reference sequence). Findings and limits, study-wide: Using 13 V-J features, a model discriminated ophthalmopathy from stable hyperthyroidism. Most thyroid clonotypes that were expanded above 0.001 also turned up in blood.

The diagnoses drew upon clinical symptoms, serum thyroxine and TRAb, thyroid ultrasound and orbital computed tomography. Amplified regions were TCR beta CDR3 sequences from RNA transcripts. TCR CDR3 regions were first amplified by RT-PCR with HTBI primers. TCRdb recomputed calls from the multiplex PCR reads with MiXCR, one row per CDR3 protein. The profile shows 500,000 to 550,000 distinct CDR3 sequences, about 20% of them singletons. This clonotype was counted many times. The antigen remains unidentified. This receptor was identified in a man in his forties with Graves' ophthalmopathy. The V and J genes are TRBV30 and TRBJ1-2; D uncertain. Sequenced sample: blood. The CDR3 sequence is CAWASLVDGYTF. The CDR3 nucleotides read TGTGCCTGGGCCTCCTTGGTAGATGGCTACACCTTC.